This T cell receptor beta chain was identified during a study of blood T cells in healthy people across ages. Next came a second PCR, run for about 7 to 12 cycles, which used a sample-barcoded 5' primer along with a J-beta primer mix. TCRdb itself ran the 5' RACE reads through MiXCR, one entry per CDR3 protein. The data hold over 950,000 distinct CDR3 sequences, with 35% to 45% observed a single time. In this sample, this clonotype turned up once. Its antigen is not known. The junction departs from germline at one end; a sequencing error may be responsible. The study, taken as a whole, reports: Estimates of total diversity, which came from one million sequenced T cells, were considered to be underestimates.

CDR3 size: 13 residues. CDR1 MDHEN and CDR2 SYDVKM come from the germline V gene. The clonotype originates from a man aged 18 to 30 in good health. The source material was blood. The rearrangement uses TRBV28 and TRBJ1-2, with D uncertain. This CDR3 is CASSLALSNGYTF. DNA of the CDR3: TGTGCCAGCAGTTTAGCCCTTTCTAATGGCTACACCTTT.